Below, 24 T cell receptor beta chains from the same sample are listed, as sequenced in a study of read filtering for tumor transcriptome and immune sequencing. From about 400 ng of RNA, a library with molecular barcoded alpha/delta and beta/gamma adaptors was made. Using its own MiXCR run on the reads, TCRdb lists one record per CDR3 protein. This sample yields 5,000 or so distinct CDR3 sequences, of which 20% are seen a single time; around 20% belongs to the top ten. Sequences were obtained from a population of CD138-negative cells sorted from bone marrow. The receptors shown here come from a donor over 35 with multiple myeloma.

Of note for this clonotype: Being one base from a much bigger clone, this may be a read error. The CDR3 sequence is CAISDRYKEQFF. The CDR3, as DNA: TGTGCCATCAGTGACAGATACAAGGAGCAGTTCTTC. The rearrangement joins TRBV10-3 to TRBJ2-1, with unresolved D. The CDR3 has 12 residues. Germline V gene sequence: CDR1 ENHRY, CDR2 SYGVKD.

DNA of the CDR3: TGTGCCAGCAGCCCGGTTGGGACAGGGGGCTCCTACGAGCAGTACTTC. Protein sequence: CASSPVGTGGSYEQYF. The chain joins TRBV7-9 to TRBJ2-7; TRBD1 matches 11 bases. There are 16 residues in the CDR3. Germline V gene data show CDR1 as SEHNR and CDR2 as FQNEAQ (reference sequence). The trim removed 5 bases at V and 0 bases at J, leaving 6 bases unmatched.

This clonotype is large (0.1 to 1%). The gene calls are TRBV27 and TRBJ2-1; 10 bases match TRBD2. The ends lost 5 bases at V and 6 bases at J; junction bases unmatched: 13. The V gene's germline CDR1 is MNHEY and CDR2 SMNVEV (reference sequence). This CDR3 region has 17 residues. Written as DNA, the CDR3 is TGTGCCAGCAGTACGACAGCACTAGCGGGACTAAGCAATGAGCAGTTCTTC. This translates into CASSTTALAGLSNEQFF.

In this sample, this clonotype turned up once. The chain employs TRBV18 and TRBJ2-1, with TRBD1 identical over 9 bases. Germline V gene sequence: CDR1 KGHSH, CDR2 LQKENI. This CDR3 region has 16 residues. The CDR3 spells CGISPERDRVYNEQFF. The DNA of the CDR3 is TGTGGCATCTCACCAGAACGGGACAGGGTCTACAATGAGCAGTTCTTC.

This clonotype was detected ten times or more. This chain uses TRBV7-9 with TRBJ2-4, with 14 bases lining up with TRBD2. The junction had 4 bases not matched to a gene; V was cut back by 1 base and J by 2 bases. Per the germline V gene, CDR1 is SEHNR and CDR2 is FQNEAQ (reference sequence). The CDR3 contains 18 residues. The CDR3 reads CASSLGLAGGPTKNIQYF. The CDR3 nucleotides are TGTGCCAGCAGCTTAGGACTAGCGGGAGGGCCCACCAAAAACATTCAGTACTTC. Full variable domain (rest looked up from reference TRBV7-9 and TRBJ2-4): DTGVSQNPRHKITKRGQNVTFRCDPISEHNRLYWYRQTLGQGPEFLTYFQNEAQLEKSRLLSDRFSAERPKGSFSTLEIQRTEQGDSAMYLCASSLGLAGGPTKNIQYFGAGTRLSVL.

The V gene is TRBV6-2 or TRBV6-3, the J gene TRBJ1-1, with D perhaps matching TRBD1 (5 bases). The V end lost 4 bases, the J end lost 0 bases, and 15 bases lay between the germline ends. Looked up from germline, CDR1 is MNHEY and CDR2 is SVGEGT. This CDR3 has 16 amino acids. This CDR3 reads CASSSRGGAVNTEAFF. The CDR3 DNA reads TGTGCCAGCAGTTCTAGAGGTGGGGCGGTGAACACTGAAGCTTTCTTT.

Sample share makes this clonotype medium-sized. CDR3 DNA: TGTGCCAGCTCACCCGGGACTAATGATGAGCAGTTCTTC. Translated, it gives CASSPGTNDEQFF. V is TRBV18 and J is TRBJ2-1, with 7 bases matching TRBD2. Germline V gene lookup returns CDR1 KGHSH and CDR2 LQKENI. The CDR3 contains 13 residues. V dropped 3 bases and J dropped 8; count of bases not matched to a gene: 4.

This sequence joins TRBV11-2 and TRBJ1-6; no clear D. The J call may be incorrect, as the DNA end agrees better with TRBJ1-1. Germline lookup yields CDR1 SGHAT and CDR2 FQNNGV. The CDR3 consists of 15 residues. In nucleotides, the CDR3 is TGTGCCAGCAGCTTAGCGTTCCTACCGTACGCTGAAGCTTTCTTT. This codes for CASSLAFLPYAEAFF.

This clonotype is termed medium-sized. The rearrangement links TRBV3-1 to TRBJ2-2; possibly TRBD2 for D (6 bases). Trimming took 4 bases from V and 7 from J, leaving 13 bases between them. From germline, CDR1 is LGHDT and CDR2 YNNKEL (reference sequence). The length of the CDR3 is 14 residues. CDR3 loop: CASSPGSMIGELFF. The CDR3 bases are TGTGCCAGCAGCCCCGGGAGTATGATCGGGGAGCTGTTTTTT.

Sample share makes this clonotype large. The V call is TRBV5-1, the J call TRBJ2-1; D perhaps matches TRBD2 (6 bases). The CDR3 is made up of 16 amino acids. V lost 4 bases and J lost 7, with 21 bases in between. Germline CDR1 SGHRS, CDR2 YFSETQ. DNA for the CDR3: TGCGCCAGCAGCCCCTCGGAGGGCCCTTTCTATAATGAGCAGTTCTTC. It codes for CASSPSEGPFYNEQFF.

This clonotype is labeled as medium-sized. The chain couples TRBV13 to TRBJ2-1, with D perhaps TRBD1 or TRBD2 (6 bases each). V was pared by 3 bases and J by 2 bases, with 11 bases between. The CDR3 is made up of 15 amino acids. The germline V gene has CDR1 PRHDT and CDR2 FYEKMQ (reference sequence). Here the CDR3 DNA reads TGTGCCAGCAGCTTGGGGGGCCGACCCTACAATGAGCAGTTCTTC. It encodes CASSLGGRPYNEQFF.

This clonotype was seen at least ten times. V is TRBV20-1 and J is TRBJ2-5; D may be TRBD1 or TRBD2 (6 bases each). In germline, CDR1 is DFQATT, CDR2 SNEGSKA (reference sequence). The CDR3 totals 14 residues. V was shortened by 1 base and J by 10 bases, with 19 bases between the two germline ends. As DNA, the CDR3 is TGCAGTGCTAGAGTATTCAGGCAGAGGGGGGACCAGTACTTC. Protein: CSARVFRQRGDQYF.

The V gene is TRBV12-3 or TRBV12-4, the J gene TRBJ2-7; 7 bases align to TRBD2. The CDR3 runs to 14 residues. V lost 3 bases to trimming and J lost 3 bases; unmatched junction nucleotides: 5. CDR3 sequence reads: CASSFAGEFYEQYF. The CDR3 DNA reads as TGTGCCAGCAGTTTTGCGGGAGAATTCTACGAGCAGTACTTC.

This clonotype turned up a few times. This CDR3 fails to terminate in the conserved phenylalanine or tryptophan, so it likely reflects a read error. The chain carries TRBV7-8 and TRBJ1-1; D unresolved. Germline CDR1 reads SGHVS; CDR2 reads FQNEAQ. The V end lost 3 bases, the J end lost 5 bases, and 16 bases lay between the germline ends. This CDR3 has 15 residues. CDR3 sequence reads: CASSFVEGARTEAFS. The CDR3 DNA is TGTGCCAGCAGCTTTGTTGAGGGCGCCAGGACTGAAGCTTTCTCT.

The genes are TRBV15 and TRBJ1-6, with no clear D. With 0 bases removed from V and 5 bases from J, the gap between germline ends came to 5 bases. Germline V gene sequence: CDR1 LNHNV, CDR2 YYDKDF (reference sequence). The length of the CDR3 is 14 residues. The CDR3 protein is CATSRERNNSPLHF. The CDR3 DNA follows: TGTGCCACCAGCAGAGAGAGAAATAATTCACCCCTCCACTTT.

This clonotype occurred many times. The V call is TRBV6-6, the J call TRBJ1-3; no definite D call. The CDR3 has 13 amino acids. Germline V lookup: CDR1 MNHNY, CDR2 SVGAGI (reference sequence). Trimming removed 8 bases from V and 2 bases from J, with 10 bases in between. The CDR3 protein is CASLGGPGNTIYF. The CDR3 DNA is TGTGCCAGCCTAGGAGGGCCTGGAAACACCATATATTTT.

This clonotype was recorded many times. This chain uses TRBV19 with TRBJ1-1, with no clear D. V lost 4 bases and J 1 base, leaving 10 bases between the germline ends. CDR1 and CDR2 from the germline V gene are LNHDA and SQIVND (reference sequence). CDR3 length: 14 residues. The CDR3 DNA reads as TGTGCCAGTAGTACTACCCGACAGAACACTGAAGCTTTCTTT. It specifies CASSTTRQNTEAFF. Using reference TRBV19 and TRBJ1-1 for the parts outside the CDR3, the full variable domain is DGGITQSPKYLFRKEGQNVTLSCEQNLNHDAMYWYRQDPGQGLRLIYYSQIVNDFQKGDIAEGYSVSREKKESFPLTVTSAQKNPTAFYLCASSTTRQNTEAFFGQGTRLTVV.

By share of the sample, this clonotype is medium-sized. The genes are TRBV4-1 and TRBJ2-3, with 10 bases identical to TRBD2. This CDR3 spans 16 amino acids. Trimming took 0 bases from V and 6 from J; bases not matched to a gene: 6. CDR1 and CDR2 (germline): MGHRA, YSYEKL. The CDR3 loop reads CASSQEAGGPGDTQYF. The CDR3 DNA follows: TGCGCCAGCAGCCAAGAAGCGGGAGGGCCGGGGGATACGCAGTATTTT.

This clonotype counts as medium-sized. The V gene is TRBV6-6, the J gene TRBJ2-1; perhaps TRBD2 as D (5 bases). The CDR3 runs to 15 residues. Trimming stripped 2 bases from V and 6 bases from J, with 14 bases between. The germline CDR1 and CDR2 sequences are MNHNY and SVGAGI (reference sequence). CDR3 DNA sequence: TGTGCCAGCAGTTACGTTGGAGGTCCAGCCAATGAGCAGTTCTTC. Protein sequence: CASSYVGGPANEQFF.

This clonotype was counted at least ten times. The chain has TRBV12-3 or TRBV12-4 and TRBJ2-5; 10 bases are shared with TRBD2. This CDR3 is 14 amino acids long. V lost 7 bases, J lost 4 bases, and 6 bases stayed unmatched. CDR3 sequence: CASTIWTSGETQYF. The CDR3 region has the DNA TGTGCCAGCACCATTTGGACTAGCGGAGAGACCCAGTACTTC.

The chain couples TRBV29-1 to TRBJ2-1, with D possibly being TRBD1 (7 bases). The CDR3 is made up of 12 amino acids. Trimming took 4 bases from V and 7 from J, leaving 11 bases between them. Germline V gene lookup returns CDR1 SQVTM and CDR2 ANQGSEA. DNA of the CDR3: TGCAGCGTTGGACAGGGAGGAAATGAGCAGTTCTTC. Its translation is CSVGQGGNEQFF.

Judged by abundance, this clonotype is medium-sized. The V call is TRBV7-2, the J call TRBJ2-3; a weak D match, TRBD2 (6 bases). V was trimmed by 0 bases and J by 6 bases, leaving 13 bases between them. The CDR3 consists of 15 residues. Germline V CDR1 and CDR2: SGHTA, FQGNSA. CDR3 DNA: TGTGCCAGCAGCTTAGCTGCGGGATACGGGGATACGCAGTATTTT. It yields the protein CASSLAAGYGDTQYF.

This clonotype has only a few counts. A far more abundant clone sits one base away, making this likely a read error. V gene TRBV5-1 combines with J gene TRBJ1-4, with unresolved D. Per the germline V gene, CDR1 is SGHRS and CDR2 is YFSETQ. The CDR3 consists of 16 residues. In nucleotides, the CDR3 is TGCGCCAGCAGCCCAGGACTAGCGGGAGTAAAGGATACGCGGTATTTT. This codes for CASSPGLAGVKDTRYF.

By sample fraction, this clonotype is medium-sized. The chain combines TRBV13 with TRBJ2-3, with 7 positions matching TRBD2. The CDR3 covers 16 residues. The ends lost 0 bases at V and 6 bases at J; junction bases unmatched: 9. Germline V gene sequence: CDR1 PRHDT, CDR2 FYEKMQ (reference sequence). This chain's CDR3 is CASSLGGGSIRDTQYF. Here the CDR3 DNA reads TGTGCCAGCAGCTTAGGGGGCGGGAGTATTCGCGATACGCAGTATTTT.